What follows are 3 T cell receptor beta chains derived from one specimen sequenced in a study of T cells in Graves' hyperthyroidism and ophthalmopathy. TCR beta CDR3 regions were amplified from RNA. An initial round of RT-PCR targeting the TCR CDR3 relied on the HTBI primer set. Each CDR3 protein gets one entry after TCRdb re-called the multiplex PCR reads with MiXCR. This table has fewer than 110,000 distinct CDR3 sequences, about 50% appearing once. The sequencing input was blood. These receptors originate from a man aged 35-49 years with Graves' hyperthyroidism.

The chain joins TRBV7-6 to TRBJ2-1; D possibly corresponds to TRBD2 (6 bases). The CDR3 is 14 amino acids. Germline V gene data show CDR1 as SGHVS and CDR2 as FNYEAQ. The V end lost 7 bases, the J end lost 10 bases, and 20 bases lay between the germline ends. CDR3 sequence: CASTLGGNTGEQFF. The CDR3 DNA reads TGTGCCAGCACCCTAGGAGGGAACACCGGGGAGCAGTTCTTC.

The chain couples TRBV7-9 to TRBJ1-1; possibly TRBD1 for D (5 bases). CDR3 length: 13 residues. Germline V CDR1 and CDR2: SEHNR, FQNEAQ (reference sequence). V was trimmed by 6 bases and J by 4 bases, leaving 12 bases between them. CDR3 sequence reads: CASSFGRGTEAFF. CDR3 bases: TGTGCCAGCAGTTTCGGGAGGGGCACTGAAGCTTTCTTT.

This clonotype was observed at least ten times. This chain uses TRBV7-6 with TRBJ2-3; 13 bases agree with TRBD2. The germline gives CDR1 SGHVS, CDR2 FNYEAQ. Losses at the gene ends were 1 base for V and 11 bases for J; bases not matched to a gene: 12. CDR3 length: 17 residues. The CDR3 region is CASSLGPLAGGQVVQYF. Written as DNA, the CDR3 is TGTGCCAGCAGCTTAGGCCCACTAGCGGGGGGGCAAGTAGTGCAGTATTTT.